The rows below give T cell receptor beta chains drawn from one sample of a study of T cells in Graves' hyperthyroidism and ophthalmopathy. TCRdb called the multiplex PCR reads again in MiXCR, with one record for every CDR3 protein. The sample contains hundreds of thousands of distinct CDR3 sequences, about a sixth of which appear only once. Source material: blood. The receptors shown here come from a woman in her 40s with Graves' ophthalmopathy. CDR3s include the opening cysteine and the closing phenylalanine or tryptophan. The D gene is left open where the match is weak. Not all rows give a size; the values are once, few, many and, for expanded clones, a class.

J gene: TRBJ2-7
D gene: TRBD1
V gene: TRBV7-9
clone size: few
CDR3 DNA: TGTGCCAGCAGCCCAACCCGGGACAGGTATTCCTACGAGCAGTACTTC
CDR3 protein: CASSPTRDRYSYEQYF

J gene: TRBJ1-4
D gene: TRBD1
V gene: TRBV27
clone size: .
CDR3 DNA: TGTGCCAGCAAACCAGGGGGCTCGATTGAAAAACTGTTTTTT
CDR3 protein: CASKPGGSIEKLFF

J gene: TRBJ2-3
D gene: TRBD2
V gene: TRBV5-1
clone size: many
CDR3 DNA: TGCGCCAGCAGCCGCGGACTAGACGAGAGCACAGATACGCAGTATTTT
CDR3 protein: CASSRGLDESTDTQYF

J gene: TRBJ1-5
D gene: TRBD1
V gene: TRBV4-2
clone size: few
CDR3 DNA: TGTGCCAGCAGCCAAAGTTCCGGGACAGCAAATCAGCCCCAGCATTTT
CDR3 protein: CASSQSSGTANQPQHF

J gene: TRBJ2-7
D gene: TRBD2
V gene: TRBV18
clone size: once
CDR3 DNA: TGTGCCAGCTCACCCCAGAGCGGGAGCTACGAGCAGTACTTC
CDR3 protein: CASSPQSGSYEQYF

J gene: TRBJ2-7
D gene: .
V gene: TRBV2
clone size: many
CDR3 DNA: TGTGCCAGCAGTGAAAGGTACACCCGGACCTACGAGCAGTACTTC
CDR3 protein: CASSERYTRTYEQYF

J gene: TRBJ1-2
D gene: TRBD1
V gene: TRBV19
clone size: .
CDR3 DNA: TGTGCCAGTAGTATCGCATGGACGGACAGGGTACATGGCTACACCTTC
CDR3 protein: CASSIAWTDRVHGYTF

J gene: TRBJ2-1
D gene: TRBD2
V gene: TRBV7-9
clone size: many
CDR3 DNA: TGTGCCAGCAGCGCGAGCGGGAGGCCCAACAATGAGCAGTTCTTC
CDR3 protein: CASSASGRPNNEQFF

J gene: TRBJ1-6
D gene: TRBD1
V gene: TRBV14
clone size: .
CDR3 DNA: TGTGCCAGCAGGGTAACGGGACAGGGTTCACCCCTCCACTTT
CDR3 protein: CASRVTGQGSPLHF

J gene: TRBJ1-1
D gene: .
V gene: TRBV19
clone size: few
CDR3 DNA: TGTGCCAGTAGTATAGTCTTCGGGACTGGTGAAGCTTTCTTT
CDR3 protein: CASSIVFGTGEAFF

J gene: TRBJ2-7
D gene: .
V gene: TRBV5-1
clone size: many
CDR3 DNA: TGCGCCAGCAGCTTGGCCCTGGGATCGGGCTACGAGCAGTACTTC
CDR3 protein: CASSLALGSGYEQYF

J gene: TRBJ1-1
D gene: .
V gene: TRBV2
clone size: many
CDR3 DNA: TGTGCCAGCAGTGGGGCGTCAGGCCGAGTGGCGGCTTTCTTT
CDR3 protein: CASSGASGRVAAFF

J gene: TRBJ1-1
D gene: .
V gene: TRBV20-1
clone size: many
CDR3 DNA: TGCAGTGCTAAACAGGGAGGCACTGAAGCTTTCTTT
CDR3 protein: CSAKQGGTEAFF

J gene: TRBJ1-1
D gene: TRBD1
V gene: TRBV7-8
clone size: few
CDR3 DNA: TGTGCCAGCAGCTCCGAACAGGGGGCAGACACTGAAGCTTTCTTT
CDR3 protein: CASSSEQGADTEAFF

J gene: TRBJ1-2
D gene: TRBD1
V gene: TRBV28
clone size: many
CDR3 DNA: TGTGCCAGCAGGCCCTTTCTCCGGGACAGGGGGACCTCTAGCTATGGCTACACCTTC
CDR3 protein: CASRPFLRDRGTSSYGYTF

J gene: TRBJ2-2
D gene: TRBD1
V gene: TRBV7-6
clone size: many
CDR3 DNA: TGTGCCAGCAGCCAAAGAGGGACAGGCGACAGGACCGGGGAGCTGTTTTTT
CDR3 protein: CASSQRGTGDRTGELFF

J gene: TRBJ2-7
D gene: .
V gene: TRBV11-2
clone size: many
CDR3 DNA: TGTGCCAGCAGCTTAGAAACCTACGAGCAGTACTTC
CDR3 protein: CASSLETYEQYF

J gene: TRBJ2-7
D gene: TRBD1
V gene: TRBV2
clone size: many
CDR3 DNA: TGTGCCAGCAGTGTTCTTAGAGGGGACAGCTCCTACGAGCAGTACTTC
CDR3 protein: CASSVLRGDSSYEQYF

J gene: TRBJ2-1
D gene: .
V gene: TRBV20-1
clone size: .
CDR3 DNA: TGCAGTGCCGAGAGAAACGGGATATTGGATGAGCAGTTCTTC
CDR3 protein: CSAERNGILDEQFF

J gene: TRBJ2-3
D gene: TRBD1
V gene: TRBV28
clone size: few
CDR3 DNA: TGTGCCAGCAGTTCGACAGGGGACGGCACAGATACGCAGTATTTT
CDR3 protein: CASSSTGDGTDTQYF

J gene: TRBJ2-1
D gene: TRBD1
V gene: TRBV5-4
clone size: few
CDR3 DNA: TGTGCCAGCAGCCGGACAGGGGCCGGGGACAATGAGCAGTTCTTC
CDR3 protein: CASSRTGAGDNEQFF

J gene: TRBJ2-3
D gene: TRBD1
V gene: TRBV12-3/TRBV12-4
clone size: many
CDR3 DNA: TGTGCCAGCAGTTTTTCCGGGACAGGATGGACAGATACGCAGTATTTT
CDR3 protein: CASSFSGTGWTDTQYF

J gene: TRBJ2-3
D gene: TRBD2
V gene: TRBV6-2/TRBV6-3
clone size: once
CDR3 DNA: TGTGCCAGCAGCTACCTAGCGGGGGGGCACGCAGATACGCAGTATTTT
CDR3 protein: CASSYLAGGHADTQYF

J gene: TRBJ1-5
D gene: .
V gene: TRBV13
clone size: few
CDR3 DNA: TGTGCCAGCAGCTTAAAGGGCGGTTTCGATAGCAATCAGCCCCAGCATTTT
CDR3 protein: CASSLKGGFDSNQPQHF